The entry below gives a single T cell receptor beta chain sequence along with its context. Measured with immunoSEQ multiplex PCR; TCRdb has only the in-frame clones, and not every one. The data hold around 94,000 clones, with about 92% observed a single time. The data derive from a study of control samples from healthy donors and cancer patients. The CDR3 is made up of 17 amino acids. With 2 bases removed from V and 5 bases from J, the gap between germline ends came to 21 bases. CDR1 and CDR2 from the germline V gene are SGHRS and YFSETQ. The genes are TRBV5-1 and TRBJ2-3; a possible D gene is TRBD2 (5 bases). The sequenced sample consisted of blood. This TCR was recovered from a woman in her 30s in good health. This CDR3 is CASSFSLAGPWEDTQYF. CDR3 bases: TGCGCCAGCAGCTTTAGTTTGGCGGGTCCATGGGAAGATACGCAGTATTTT.